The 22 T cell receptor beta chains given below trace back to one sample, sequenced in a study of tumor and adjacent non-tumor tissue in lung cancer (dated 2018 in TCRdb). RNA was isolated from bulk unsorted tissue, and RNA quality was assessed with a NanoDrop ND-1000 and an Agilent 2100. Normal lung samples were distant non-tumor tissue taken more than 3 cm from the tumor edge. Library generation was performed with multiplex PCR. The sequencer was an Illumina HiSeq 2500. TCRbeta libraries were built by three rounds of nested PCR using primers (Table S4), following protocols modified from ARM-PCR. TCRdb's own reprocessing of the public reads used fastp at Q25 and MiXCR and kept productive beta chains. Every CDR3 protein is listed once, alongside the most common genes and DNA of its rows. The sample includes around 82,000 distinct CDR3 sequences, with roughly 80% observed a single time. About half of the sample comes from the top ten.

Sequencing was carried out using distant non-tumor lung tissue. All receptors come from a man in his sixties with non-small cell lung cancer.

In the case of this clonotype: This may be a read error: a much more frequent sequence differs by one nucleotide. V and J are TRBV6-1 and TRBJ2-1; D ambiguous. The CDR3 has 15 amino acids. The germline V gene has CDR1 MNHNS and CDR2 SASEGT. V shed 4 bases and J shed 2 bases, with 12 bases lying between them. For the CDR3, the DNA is TGTGCCAGCAGTGCGGACGCGGAAGCCTACAATGAGCAGTTCTTC. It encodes CASSADAEAYNEQFF.

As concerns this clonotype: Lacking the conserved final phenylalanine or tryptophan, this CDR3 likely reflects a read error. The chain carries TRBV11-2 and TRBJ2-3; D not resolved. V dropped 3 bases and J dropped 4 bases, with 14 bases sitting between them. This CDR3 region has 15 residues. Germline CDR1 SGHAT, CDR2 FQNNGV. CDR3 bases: TGTGCCAGCAGCTTTTTACTAACAGTGGCAGATACGCAGTATTTA. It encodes CASSFLLTVADTQYL.

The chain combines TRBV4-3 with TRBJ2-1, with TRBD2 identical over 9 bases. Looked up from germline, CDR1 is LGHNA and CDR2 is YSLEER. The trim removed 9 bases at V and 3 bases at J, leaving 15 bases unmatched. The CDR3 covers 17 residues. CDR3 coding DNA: TGCGCCAGTGGCCAAGATAGGGCGGGAGGGAACTACAATGAGCAGTTCTTC. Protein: CASGQDRAGGNYNEQFF.

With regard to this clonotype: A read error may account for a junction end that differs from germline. CDR3 protein: CASNQENAVTQYF. CDR3 DNA: TGCGCCAGCAACCAAGAGAATGCAGTTACGCAGTATTTT. V usage is TRBV4-3 and J usage is TRBJ2-3; D unresolved. Germline lookup yields CDR1 LGHNA and CDR2 YSLEER. The CDR3 loop spans 13 amino acids.

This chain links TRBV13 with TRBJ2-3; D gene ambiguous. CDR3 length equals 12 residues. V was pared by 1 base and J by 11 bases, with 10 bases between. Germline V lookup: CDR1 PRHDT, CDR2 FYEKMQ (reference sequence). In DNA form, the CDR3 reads TGTGCCAGCAGCTTAGCGCCAGGTATGCAGTATTTT. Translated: CASSLAPGMQYF.

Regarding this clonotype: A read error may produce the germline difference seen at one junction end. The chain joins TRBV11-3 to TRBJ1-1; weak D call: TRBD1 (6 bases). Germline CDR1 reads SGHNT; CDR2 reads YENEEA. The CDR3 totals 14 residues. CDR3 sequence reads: CASNIQGRNTDAFF. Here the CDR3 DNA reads TGTGCCAGCAACATACAGGGACGAAACACTGATGCTTTCTTT.

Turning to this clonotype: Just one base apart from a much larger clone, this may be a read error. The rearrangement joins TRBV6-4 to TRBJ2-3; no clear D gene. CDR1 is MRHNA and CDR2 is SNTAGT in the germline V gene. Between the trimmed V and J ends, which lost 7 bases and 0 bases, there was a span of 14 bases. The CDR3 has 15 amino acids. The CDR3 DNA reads TGTGCCAGCAATGATGGTCCGGCTAGCACAGATACGCAGTATTTT. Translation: CASNDGPASTDTQYF.

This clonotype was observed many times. The CDR3 region is CATAGNTGELFF. The CDR3 nucleotides read TGTGCAACCGCGGGAAACACCGGGGAGCTGTTTTTT. The chain has TRBV5-4 and TRBJ2-2, with D possibly TRBD2 on 6 matching bases. The CDR3 is 12 amino acids. CDR1 and CDR2 (germline): SGHNT, YYREEE (reference sequence).

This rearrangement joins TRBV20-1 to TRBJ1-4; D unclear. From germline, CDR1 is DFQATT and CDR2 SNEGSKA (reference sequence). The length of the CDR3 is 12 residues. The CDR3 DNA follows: TGCTGTACTAAGGGTACTAATGAAAAACTGTTTTTT. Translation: CCTKGTNEKLFF.

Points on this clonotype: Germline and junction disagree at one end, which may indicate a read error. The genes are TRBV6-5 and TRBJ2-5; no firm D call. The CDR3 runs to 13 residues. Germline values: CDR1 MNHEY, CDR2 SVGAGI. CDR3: CANRGLSQEIQYF. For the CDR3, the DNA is TGTGCCAACCGTGGGCTCTCCCAAGAGATCCAGTACTTC.

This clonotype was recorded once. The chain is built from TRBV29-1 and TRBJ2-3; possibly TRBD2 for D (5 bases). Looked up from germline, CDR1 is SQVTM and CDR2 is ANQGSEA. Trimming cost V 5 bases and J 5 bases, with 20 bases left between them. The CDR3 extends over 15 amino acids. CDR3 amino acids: CSVRSSSGGRDTQYF. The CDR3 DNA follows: TGCAGCGTTAGGAGTTCGAGCGGTGGCAGAGATACGCAGTATTTT.

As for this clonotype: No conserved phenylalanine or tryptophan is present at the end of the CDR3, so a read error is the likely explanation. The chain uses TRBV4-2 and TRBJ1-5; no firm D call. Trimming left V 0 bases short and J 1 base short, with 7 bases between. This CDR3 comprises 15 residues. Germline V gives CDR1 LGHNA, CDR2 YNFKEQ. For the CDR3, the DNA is TGTGCCAGCAGCCAAGATGTCCAAAGCAATCAGCCCCAGCATTCT. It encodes CASSQDVQSNQPQHS.

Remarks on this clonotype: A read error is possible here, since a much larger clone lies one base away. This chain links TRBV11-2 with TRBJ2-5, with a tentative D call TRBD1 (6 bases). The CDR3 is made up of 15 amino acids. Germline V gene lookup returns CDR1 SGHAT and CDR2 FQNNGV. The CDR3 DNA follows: TGTGCCAGCGGCTTAGAACAGACAGGACGGGAGACCCAGTACTTC. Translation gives CASGLEQTGRETQYF.

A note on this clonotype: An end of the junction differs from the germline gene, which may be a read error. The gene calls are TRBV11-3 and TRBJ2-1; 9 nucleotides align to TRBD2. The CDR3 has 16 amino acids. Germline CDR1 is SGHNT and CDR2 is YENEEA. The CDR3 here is CASRLGGTSIHNEQLF. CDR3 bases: TGTGCCAGCAGGTTAGGGGGGACTAGCATCCACAATGAGCAGTTATTC.

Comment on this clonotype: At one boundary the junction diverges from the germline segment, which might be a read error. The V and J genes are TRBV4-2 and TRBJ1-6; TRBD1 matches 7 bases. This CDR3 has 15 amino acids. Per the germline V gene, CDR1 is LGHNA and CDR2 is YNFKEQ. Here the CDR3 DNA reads TGTGCGAGCAGCCAAGATGGGGACAGCTATTCACACCTCCACTTT. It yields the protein CASSQDGDSYSHLHF.

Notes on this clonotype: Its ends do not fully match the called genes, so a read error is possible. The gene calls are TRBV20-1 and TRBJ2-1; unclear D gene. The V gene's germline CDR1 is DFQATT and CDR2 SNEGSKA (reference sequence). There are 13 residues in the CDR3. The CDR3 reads CSARSIGVNEQFF. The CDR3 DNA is TGCAGCGCTAGAAGTATCGGTGTCAATGAGCAGTTCTTC.

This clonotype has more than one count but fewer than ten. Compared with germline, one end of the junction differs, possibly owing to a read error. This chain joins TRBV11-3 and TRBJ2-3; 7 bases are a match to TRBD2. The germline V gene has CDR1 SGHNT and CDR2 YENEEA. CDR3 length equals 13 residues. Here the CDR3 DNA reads TGTGCTAGCAGCTTTCGGGAGGCAGATACGCAGTATTTT. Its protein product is CASSFREADTQYF.

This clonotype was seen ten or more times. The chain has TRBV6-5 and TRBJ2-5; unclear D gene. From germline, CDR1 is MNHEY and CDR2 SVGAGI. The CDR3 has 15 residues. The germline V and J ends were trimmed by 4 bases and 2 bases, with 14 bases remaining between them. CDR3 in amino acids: CASSFQGRIQETQYF. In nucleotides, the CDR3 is TGTGCCAGCAGTTTTCAAGGGCGTATACAAGAGACCCAGTACTTC.

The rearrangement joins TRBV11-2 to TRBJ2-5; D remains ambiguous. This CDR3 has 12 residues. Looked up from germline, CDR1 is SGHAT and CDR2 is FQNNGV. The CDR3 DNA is TGTGATAGCAGCCCGAAAGGGCAGACCCAGTACTTC. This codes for CDSSPKGQTQYF.

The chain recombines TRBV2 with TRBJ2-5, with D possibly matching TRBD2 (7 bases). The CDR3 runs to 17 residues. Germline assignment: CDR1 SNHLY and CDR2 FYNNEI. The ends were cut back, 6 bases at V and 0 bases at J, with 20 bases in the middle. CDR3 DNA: TGTGCCAGCAGGAGGGGGGCGCAGGGAGGGTACCAAGAGACCCAGTACTTC. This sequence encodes CASRRGAQGGYQETQYF.

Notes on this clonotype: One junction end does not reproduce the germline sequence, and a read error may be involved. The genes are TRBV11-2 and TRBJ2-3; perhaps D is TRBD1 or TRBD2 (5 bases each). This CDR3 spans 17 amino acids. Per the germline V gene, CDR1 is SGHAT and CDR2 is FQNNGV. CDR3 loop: CASSTEGWGRSTDMQYF. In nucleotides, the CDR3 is TGTGCCAGCAGCACAGAGGGGTGGGGCAGGAGCACAGATATGCAGTATTTT.

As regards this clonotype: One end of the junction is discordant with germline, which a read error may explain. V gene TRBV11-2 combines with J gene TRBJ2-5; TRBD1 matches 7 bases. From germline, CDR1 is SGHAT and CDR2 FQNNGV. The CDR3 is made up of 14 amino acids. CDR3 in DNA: TGTGCCAGCAGCCCCGGACAGGCTCTGGAGACCCAGTGCTTC. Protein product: CASSPGQALETQCF.